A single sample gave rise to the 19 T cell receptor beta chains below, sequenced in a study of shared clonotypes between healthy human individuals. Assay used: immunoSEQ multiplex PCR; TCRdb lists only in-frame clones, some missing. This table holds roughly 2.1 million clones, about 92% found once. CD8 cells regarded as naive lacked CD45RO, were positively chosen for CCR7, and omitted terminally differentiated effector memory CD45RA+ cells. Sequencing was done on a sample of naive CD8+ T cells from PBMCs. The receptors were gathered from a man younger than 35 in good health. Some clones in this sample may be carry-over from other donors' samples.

Here the CDR3 DNA reads TGTGCCAGCAGCTTAGAAACAGGGGTTAATGAAAAACTGTTTTTT. Its protein product is CASSLETGVNEKLFF. The chain recombines TRBV7-9 with TRBJ1-4; 7 bases are shared with TRBD1. The CDR3 runs 15 residues. The ends lost 1 base at V and 4 bases at J; junction bases unmatched: 3. The V gene's germline CDR1 is SEHNR and CDR2 FQNEAQ (reference sequence).

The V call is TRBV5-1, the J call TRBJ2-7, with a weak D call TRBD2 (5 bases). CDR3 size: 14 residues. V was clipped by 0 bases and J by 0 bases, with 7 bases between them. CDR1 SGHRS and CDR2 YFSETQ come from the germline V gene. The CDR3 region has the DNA TGCGCCAGCAGCTTGGGACTACCCTCCTACGAGCAGTACTTC. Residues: CASSLGLPSYEQYF.

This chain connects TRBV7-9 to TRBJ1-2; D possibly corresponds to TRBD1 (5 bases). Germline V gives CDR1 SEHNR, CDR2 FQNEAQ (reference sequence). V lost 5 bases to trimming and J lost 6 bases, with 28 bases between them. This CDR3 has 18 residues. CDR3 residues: CASSAGLRGESIRDGYTF. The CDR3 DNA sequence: TGTGCCAGCAGCGCAGGGTTACGCGGGGAGAGCATACGGGATGGCTACACCTTC.

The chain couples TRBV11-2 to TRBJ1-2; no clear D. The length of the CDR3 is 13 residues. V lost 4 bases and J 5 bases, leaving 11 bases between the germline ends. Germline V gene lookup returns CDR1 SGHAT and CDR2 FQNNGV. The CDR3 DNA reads TGTGCCAGCAGCTCCGGGCCCGGTTATGGCTACACCTTC. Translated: CASSSGPGYGYTF.

The CDR3 here is CSTGRGEQETQYF. In DNA, the CDR3 is TGCAGCACAGGAAGGGGGGAGCAAGAGACCCAGTACTTC. This chain uses TRBV29-1 with TRBJ2-5, with D tentatively TRBD1 or TRBD2 (6 bases each). This CDR3 spans 13 amino acids. Trimming removed 8 bases from V and 2 bases from J, with 15 bases in between. Germline assignment: CDR1 SQVTM and CDR2 ANQGSEA.

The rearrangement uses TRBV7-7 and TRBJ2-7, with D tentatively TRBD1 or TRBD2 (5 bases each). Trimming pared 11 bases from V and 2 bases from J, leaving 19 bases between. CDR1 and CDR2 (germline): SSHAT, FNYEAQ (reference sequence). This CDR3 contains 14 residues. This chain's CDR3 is CAADGALNPYEQYF. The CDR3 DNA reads TGTGCCGCCGACGGGGCTCTCAACCCCTACGAGCAGTACTTC.

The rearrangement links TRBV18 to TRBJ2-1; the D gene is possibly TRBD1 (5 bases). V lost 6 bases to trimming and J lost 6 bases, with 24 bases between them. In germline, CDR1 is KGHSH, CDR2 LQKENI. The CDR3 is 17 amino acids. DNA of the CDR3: TGTGCCAGCTCCTCCCTGGGGCGGACCTTAATTAGCAATGAGCAGTTCTTC. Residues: CASSSLGRTLISNEQFF.

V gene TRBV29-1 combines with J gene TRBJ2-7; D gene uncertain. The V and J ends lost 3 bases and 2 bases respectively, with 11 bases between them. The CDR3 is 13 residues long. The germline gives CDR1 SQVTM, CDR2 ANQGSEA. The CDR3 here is CSVEDGSTYEQYF. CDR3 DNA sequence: TGCAGCGTTGAGGACGGATCGACCTACGAGCAGTACTTC.

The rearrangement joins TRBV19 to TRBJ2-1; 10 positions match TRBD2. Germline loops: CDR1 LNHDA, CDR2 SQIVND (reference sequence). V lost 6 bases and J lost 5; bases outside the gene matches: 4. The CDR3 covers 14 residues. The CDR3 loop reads CASRGTSAHNEQFF. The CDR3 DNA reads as TGTGCCAGTAGGGGGACTAGCGCCCACAATGAGCAGTTCTTC.

The CDR3 DNA is TGTGCCAGCAGCAAAGGAGCGTATAGGGATGGCTACACCTTC. Translated, it gives CASSKGAYRDGYTF. The chain combines TRBV21-1 with TRBJ1-2. TRBV21-1 is termed a pseudogene. This CDR3 has 14 residues.

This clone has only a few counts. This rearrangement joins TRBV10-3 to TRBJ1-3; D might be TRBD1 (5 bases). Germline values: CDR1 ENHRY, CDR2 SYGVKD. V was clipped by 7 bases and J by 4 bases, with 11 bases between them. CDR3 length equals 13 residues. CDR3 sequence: CAIKVRAGNTIYF. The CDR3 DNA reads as TGTGCCATCAAGGTCAGGGCCGGAAACACCATATATTTT.

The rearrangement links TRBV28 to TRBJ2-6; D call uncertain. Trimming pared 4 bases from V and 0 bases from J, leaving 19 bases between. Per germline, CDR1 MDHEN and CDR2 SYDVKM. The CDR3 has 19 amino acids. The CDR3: CASSSPLEQSDSGANVLTF. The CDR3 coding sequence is TGTGCCAGCAGTTCCCCCTTGGAACAGTCTGACTCTGGGGCCAACGTCCTGACTTTC.

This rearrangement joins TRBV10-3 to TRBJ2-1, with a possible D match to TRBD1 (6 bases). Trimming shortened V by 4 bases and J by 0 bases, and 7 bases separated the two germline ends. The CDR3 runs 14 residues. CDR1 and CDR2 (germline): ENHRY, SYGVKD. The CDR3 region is CAISATGSYNEQFF. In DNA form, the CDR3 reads TGTGCCATCAGTGCGACAGGCTCCTACAATGAGCAGTTCTTC.

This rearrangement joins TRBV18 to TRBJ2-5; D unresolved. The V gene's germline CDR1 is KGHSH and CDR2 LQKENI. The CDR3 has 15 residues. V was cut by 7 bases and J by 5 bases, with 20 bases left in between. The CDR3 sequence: CASLLSAQAWETQYF. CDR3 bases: TGTGCCAGCTTATTAAGCGCCCAGGCGTGGGAGACCCAGTACTTC.

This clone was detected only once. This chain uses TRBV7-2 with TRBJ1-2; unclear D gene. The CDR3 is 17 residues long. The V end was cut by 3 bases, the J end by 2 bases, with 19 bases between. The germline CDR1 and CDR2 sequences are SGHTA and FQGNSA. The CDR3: CASSFWVETQRNYGYTF. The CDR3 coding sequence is TGTGCCAGCAGCTTTTGGGTAGAAACTCAAAGGAACTATGGCTACACCTTC.

The CDR3 DNA is TGTGCCAGCAGCTATCTAGCGGGAGGGCCCCTCTCCTACGAGCAGTACTTC. Its translation: CASSYLAGGPLSYEQYF. This rearrangement joins TRBV28 to TRBJ2-7, with 12 bases aligning to TRBD2. Germline V lookup: CDR1 MDHEN, CDR2 SYDVKM. The length of the CDR3 is 17 residues. J lost 0 bases, V lost 6 bases, and 9 bases had no gene match.

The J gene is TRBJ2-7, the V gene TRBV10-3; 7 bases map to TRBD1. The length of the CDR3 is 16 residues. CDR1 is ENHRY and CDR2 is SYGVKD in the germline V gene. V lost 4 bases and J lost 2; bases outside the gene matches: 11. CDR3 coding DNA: TGTGCCATCAGTGTCCTACTAAGACAGGGAACCTACGAGCAGTACTTC. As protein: CAISVLLRQGTYEQYF.

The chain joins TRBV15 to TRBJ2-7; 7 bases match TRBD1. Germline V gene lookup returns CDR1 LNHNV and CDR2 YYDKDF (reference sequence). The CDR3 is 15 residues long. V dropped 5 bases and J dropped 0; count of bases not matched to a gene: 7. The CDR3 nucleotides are TGTGCCACCAGCCCGCCGGGACAGATCTCCTACGAGCAGTACTTC. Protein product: CATSPPGQISYEQYF.

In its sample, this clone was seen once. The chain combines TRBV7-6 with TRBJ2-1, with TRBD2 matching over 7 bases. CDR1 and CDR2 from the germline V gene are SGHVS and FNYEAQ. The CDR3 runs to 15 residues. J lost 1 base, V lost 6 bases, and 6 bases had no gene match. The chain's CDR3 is CASRLERGSYNEQFF. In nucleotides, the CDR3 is TGTGCCAGCAGATTGGAGCGGGGTTCCTACAATGAGCAGTTCTTC.